The TCR beta chain described here comes from a study of response to subunit inactivated influenza vaccine. This clonotype has just a few counts. This CDR3 has 15 amino acids. Germline V gene sequence: CDR1 SEHNR, CDR2 FQNEAQ (reference sequence). V was trimmed by 5 bases and J by 3 bases, leaving 14 bases between them. Using its own MiXCR run on the RT-PCR reads, TCRdb lists one record per CDR3 protein. The profile shows about 650,000 distinct CDR3 sequences, roughly 14% of them singletons. This chain links TRBV7-9 with TRBJ2-1; D gene unclear. The sample in question was PBMCs from blood, obtained 12 days after vaccination. This TCR derives from a middle-aged man who received an inactivated influenza vaccine. CDR3 amino acids: CASSENGWFYNEQFF. DNA of the CDR3: TGTGCCAGCAGCGAAAACGGGTGGTTCTACAATGAGCAGTTCTTC.